The 6 T cell receptor beta chains below were found in one sample sequenced in a study of cytomegalovirus exposure and HLA in healthy donors. A multiplex PCR was run with 60 Vbeta primers and 13 Jbeta primers. Clones were sequenced by immunoSEQ multiplex PCR, and TCRdb holds only the in-frame ones, with some missing. The profile shows roughly 100,000 clones, around 75% of them singletons. Input material: PBMCs. The origin of the receptors is a female donor in good health and CMV-seronegative.

This clone came up many times. The chain carries TRBV10-3 and TRBJ2-3, with 8 bases that match TRBD1. V trimming: 10 bases; J trimming: 0 bases; junction bases outside the gene matches: 3. Germline assignment: CDR1 ENHRY and CDR2 SYGVKD. CDR3 size: 13 residues. The CDR3 sequence is CATGTGSTDTQYF. CDR3 nucleotide sequence: TGTGCCACCGGGACAGGCAGCACAGATACGCAGTATTTT.

V and J are TRBV28 and TRBJ1-4; D is uncertain. The ends were cut back, 6 bases at V and 5 bases at J, with 4 bases in the middle. Germline V gene data show CDR1 as MDHEN and CDR2 as SYDVKM. This CDR3 spans 11 amino acids. The CDR3 sequence: CASSLNEKLFF. CDR3 in DNA: TGTGCCAGCAGCTTGAATGAAAAACTGTTTTTT.

J is TRBJ1-2 and V is TRBV19, with 9 bases that match TRBD1. Germline CDR1 is LNHDA and CDR2 is SQIVND (reference sequence). After removal of 6 bases from V and 6 bases from J, the junction contained 5 bases not matched to a gene. The CDR3 totals 13 residues. This CDR3 is CASSPGDRDGYTF. The CDR3 region has the DNA TGTGCCAGTAGCCCAGGGGACAGGGATGGCTACACCTTC.

The gene calls are TRBV29-1 and TRBJ2-7, with 9 bases lining up with TRBD2. The V segment lost 6 bases and the J segment 0 bases; nucleotides outside the gene matches: 3. Germline V gene sequence: CDR1 SQVTM, CDR2 ANQGSEA. The CDR3 consists of 13 residues. The CDR3, as DNA: TGCAGCGTCCTTAGCGGGAGCTCCTACGAGCAGTACTTC. It translates to CSVLSGSSYEQYF.

The chain links TRBV7-3 to TRBJ2-2; unclear D gene. Germline V gives CDR1 SGHTA, CDR2 FQGTGA. The CDR3 runs to 15 residues. V lost 4 bases to trimming and J lost 2 bases, with 11 bases between them. CDR3 sequence: CASSSNHRNTGELFF. CDR3 bases: TGTGCCAGCAGCTCTAACCATCGAAACACCGGGGAGCTGTTTTTT. Full variable domain (outside the CDR3, taken from reference TRBV7-3 and TRBJ2-2): GAGVSQTPSNKVTEKGKYVELRCDPISGHTALYWYRQSLGQGPEFLIYFQGTGAADDSGLPNDRFFAVRPEGSVSTLKIQRTERGDSAVYLCASSSNHRNTGELFFGEGSRLTVL.

This chain uses TRBV11-2 with TRBJ2-7, with a tentative D call TRBD1 (6 bases). CDR1 and CDR2 from the germline V gene are SGHAT and FQNNGV. Trimming shortened V by 5 bases and J by 5 bases, and 16 bases separated the two germline ends. The CDR3 consists of 14 residues. The CDR3 loop reads CASSRLGAMNEQYF. The CDR3 DNA sequence: TGTGCCAGCAGCCGCTTGGGGGCCATGAACGAGCAGTACTTC.